Presented here are 3 T cell receptor beta chains from one specimen sequenced in a study of cytomegalovirus exposure and HLA in healthy donors (dated by TCRdb to 2016 to 2017). Library preparation employed the immunoSEQ multiplex PCR assay. The multiplex PCR relied on a mix of 60 forward primers for TCR Vbeta segments and 13 reverse primers for TCR Jbeta segments. TCRdb holds this immuneACCESS table with in-frame rearrangements only. Some clones are missing; in checked studies, unresolved V genes explain under half, and the rest has no known cause. In this sample the table shows 150,000 to 200,000 clones, about 80% of which occur a single time. More than 1.5% of the sample comes from the top ten. The material sequenced was PBMCs. Source of these receptors: a man aged 40-49 years in good health and CMV-seronegative.

This chain connects TRBV7-2 to TRBJ2-1; 7 positions agree with TRBD1. Trimming removed 5 bases from V and 1 base from J; junction bases left unmatched: 8. Looked up from germline, CDR1 is SGHTA and CDR2 is FQGNSA. This CDR3 is 16 amino acids long. The CDR3 DNA is TGTGCCAGCAGCGAACAGACAGGGTTTTCCTACAATGAGCAGTTCTTC. This gives the protein CASSEQTGFSYNEQFF.

The chain combines TRBV4-3 with TRBJ2-2; 9 bases fit TRBD1. V lost 3 bases to trimming and J lost 7 bases; unmatched junction nucleotides: 15. The CDR3 has 18 amino acids. The V gene's germline CDR1 is LGHNA and CDR2 YSLEER. Here the CDR3 reads CASSHPTTGGAKGGELFF. The CDR3 nucleotides read TGCGCCAGCAGCCATCCCACCACAGGGGGCGCAAAGGGCGGGGAGCTGTTTTTT.

The V and J genes are TRBV25-1 and TRBJ1-6, with D maybe TRBD1 (5 bases). The CDR3 loop spans 13 amino acids. V was shortened by 6 bases and J by 8 bases, with 11 bases between the two germline ends. CDR1 is MGHDK and CDR2 is SYGVNS in the germline V gene. CDR3 sequence: CASSTGEYSPLHF. The CDR3 DNA reads TGTGCCAGCAGCACAGGTGAATATTCACCCCTCCACTTT.